This T cell receptor beta chain stems from a study of blood T cell repertoires in COVID-19. Study as a whole: The origin of the acute and convalescent COVID-19 samples was the United States, Italy and Spain.

The method was immunoSEQ multiplex PCR; TCRdb's version includes in-frame clones alone and lacks a portion of them. The profile shows 200,000 to 250,000 clones, approximately 85% of them singletons. Germline CDR1 MNHEY, CDR2 SMNVEV (reference sequence). This CDR3 comprises 13 residues. V gave up 3 bases and J gave up 6 bases, with 9 bases separating them. The J gene is TRBJ1-5, the V gene TRBV27, with TRBD1 as a possible D gene (5 bases). The clonotype comes from a man older than 75 with acute or convalescent COVID-19. The source material was peripheral blood. CDR3 DNA sequence: TGTGCCAGCAGTTTCGGAGGGGCTCAGCCCCAGCATTTT. It yields the protein CASSFGGAQPQHF.